The 20 T cell receptor beta chains below were found in one sample sequenced in a study of blood T cells in healthy people across ages. The use of a sample-barcoded 5' primer and a J-beta primer mix characterized a second PCR of roughly 7 to 11 cycles. Each CDR3 protein gets one entry after TCRdb re-called the 5' RACE reads with MiXCR. The data show approximately 1.5 million distinct CDR3 sequences, 40% to 45% seen once. The sample was blood. The receptors derive from a woman between 18 and 29 years old in good health.

This clonotype was found a few times. The chain has TRBV20-1 and TRBJ2-7; possibly TRBD2 for D (5 bases). The CDR3 extends over 14 amino acids. The V gene lost 0 bases and the J gene lost 3 bases, with 12 bases spanning the gap. In germline, CDR1 is DFQATT, CDR2 SNEGSKA (reference sequence). The CDR3 region is CSARDRSSSYEQYF. In DNA, the CDR3 is TGCAGTGCTAGAGATCGGTCTAGCAGCTACGAGCAGTACTTC.

J is TRBJ2-1 and V is TRBV20-1; no clear D gene. TRBJ2-7 explains the end of the DNA better; the J call may be wrong. Germline CDR1 and CDR2: DFQATT and SNEGSKA (reference sequence). The CDR3 runs 12 residues. The CDR3 spells CSYLYSYNEQYF. The CDR3 coding sequence is TGCAGTTATTTATACTCCTACAATGAGCAGTACTTC.

This sequence joins TRBV6-6 and TRBJ2-7; D is unresolved. The CDR3 covers 15 residues. Germline CDR1 is MNHNY and CDR2 is SVGAGI (reference sequence). Trimming pared 4 bases from V and 0 bases from J, leaving 13 bases between. CDR3 region: CASSSISQFSYEQYF. DNA for the CDR3: TGTGCCAGCAGTTCCATATCCCAATTCTCCTACGAGCAGTACTTC.

This clonotype was seen just once. This chain connects TRBV20-1 to TRBJ2-5; 7 nucleotides agree with TRBD2. The CDR3 spans 15 residues. Germline V gives CDR1 DFQATT, CDR2 SNEGSKA (reference sequence). The V and J ends lost 0 bases and 11 bases, in that order; junction bases with no gene match: 15. CDR3: CSARDPWTSTNEQYF. The CDR3 DNA reads as TGCAGTGCTAGAGACCCTTGGACTAGTACCAATGAGCAGTACTTC.

This clonotype was detected only a few times. The chain recombines TRBV4-3 with TRBJ1-1; D perhaps matches TRBD1 (6 bases). CDR1 is LGHNA and CDR2 is YSLEER in the germline V gene. V lost 1 base to trimming and J lost 3 bases, with 12 bases between them. CDR3 length: 15 residues. DNA for the CDR3: TGCGCCAGCAGCCAAGGCTCGACAGGTTACACTGAAGCTTTCTTT. Amino acids: CASSQGSTGYTEAFF.

The rearrangement links TRBV29-1 to TRBJ2-7; a possible D gene is TRBD2 (6 bases). Germline CDR1 is SQVTM and CDR2 is ANQGSEA. CDR3 size: 14 residues. With 7 bases removed from V and 2 bases from J, the gap between germline ends came to 18 bases. This CDR3 is CSAGSGTGAYEQYF. In nucleotides, the CDR3 is TGCAGCGCCGGATCCGGGACGGGGGCCTACGAGCAGTACTTC.

The chain carries TRBV5-1 and TRBJ1-1; 8 bases align to TRBD1. The CDR3 is 12 residues long. CDR1 is SGHRS, CDR2 YFSETQ, per germline. Trimming cost V 5 bases and J 7 bases; bases outside gene matches: 4. CDR3 in amino acids: CASRGTGIEAFF. The CDR3 DNA reads TGCGCCAGCAGGGGGACAGGAATTGAAGCTTTCTTT.

J is TRBJ2-1 and V is TRBV27; D is ambiguous. Deletions cut 0 bases from V and 10 bases from J, with 10 bases between. Germline V lookup: CDR1 MNHEY, CDR2 SMNVEV (reference sequence). CDR3 size: 13 residues. CDR3 residues: CASSLSNSLEQFF. CDR3 nucleotide sequence: TGTGCCAGCAGTTTATCGAATAGTCTCGAGCAGTTCTTC.

The chain carries TRBV27 and TRBJ2-1; 8 nucleotides line up with TRBD2. The V gene's germline CDR1 is MNHEY and CDR2 SMNVEV (reference sequence). Trimming cost V 6 bases and J 5 bases; bases outside gene matches: 9. CDR3 size: 15 residues. CDR3 residues: CASRRGTRRNNEQFF. The CDR3 coding sequence is TGTGCCAGCAGGCGAGGGACTAGAAGAAACAATGAGCAGTTCTTC.

This clonotype was observed a handful of times. The chain has TRBV19 and TRBJ2-5, with TRBD1 matching 9 bases. After removal of 3 bases from V and 3 bases from J, the junction contained 8 bases not matched to a gene. The CDR3 is 16 residues long. Germline V gives CDR1 LNHDA, CDR2 SQIVND (reference sequence). In DNA, the CDR3 is TGTGCCAGTAGTATCTCGGGACAGGGAGGAGAAGAGACCCAGTACTTC. Translation: CASSISGQGGEETQYF.

The rearrangement links TRBV6-2 or TRBV6-3 to TRBJ1-5; no clear D gene. CDR1 is MNHEY, CDR2 SVGEGT, per germline. The CDR3 consists of 14 residues. Trimming cost V 2 bases and J 7 bases, with 12 bases left between them. The CDR3 DNA follows: TGTGCCAGCAGTTACGTGGGTTTCAGCCAGCCCCAGCATTTT. It encodes CASSYVGFSQPQHF.

The chain combines TRBV5-1 with TRBJ2-5; either TRBD1 or TRBD2 may supply D (6 bases each). V shed 1 base and J shed 11 bases, with 18 bases lying between them. Germline V gene lookup returns CDR1 SGHRS and CDR2 YFSETQ. The CDR3 runs 14 residues. CDR3 in DNA: TGCGCCAGCAGCTTGTTTGGGGGGCACAATGAGCAGTACTTC. This sequence encodes CASSLFGGHNEQYF.

The rearrangement joins TRBV5-1 to TRBJ1-1; 10 bases align to TRBD1. The CDR3 totals 14 residues. Germline lookup yields CDR1 SGHRS and CDR2 YFSETQ. After removal of 6 bases from V and 2 bases from J, the junction contained 4 bases not matched to a gene. In DNA form, the CDR3 reads TGCGCCAGCACCCGGGACAGGGGTAACACTGAAGCTTTCTTT. Translating gives CASTRDRGNTEAFF.

The chain carries TRBV28 and TRBJ1-5; TRBD1 is a possible D gene (5 bases). Trimming pared 4 bases from V and 0 bases from J, leaving 16 bases between. Per germline, CDR1 MDHEN and CDR2 SYDVKM. This CDR3 is 17 amino acids long. The CDR3 DNA is TGTGCCAGCAGTTCAGTAGCCGCGACAGTTAGCAATCAGCCCCAGCATTTT. Translation: CASSSVAATVSNQPQHF.

This clonotype appeared a few times. The chain uses TRBV10-3 and TRBJ2-5, with a weak D call TRBD2 (5 bases). CDR1 and CDR2 (germline): ENHRY, SYGVKD. The CDR3 sequence is 14 residues long. V lost 0 bases, J lost 11 bases, and 16 bases lay in between. CDR3 bases: TGTGCCATCAGTGAGTCCGGACCGGGCTGGGAGCAGTACTTC. This gives the protein CAISESGPGWEQYF.

The rearrangement links TRBV15 to TRBJ1-5; no firm D call. There are 15 residues in the CDR3. Germline assignment: CDR1 LNHNV and CDR2 YYDKDF (reference sequence). Trimming shortened V by 5 bases and J by 4 bases, and 15 bases separated the two germline ends. CDR3 sequence reads: CATSLGQAPNQPQHF. Written as DNA, the CDR3 is TGTGCCACCAGCCTCGGGCAGGCCCCTAATCAGCCCCAGCATTTT.

V usage is TRBV7-9 and J usage is TRBJ2-5, with 11 bases aligning to TRBD2. J was trimmed by 3 bases and V by 5 bases; bases with no gene match: 8. The CDR3 totals 16 residues. CDR1 and CDR2 (germline): SEHNR, FQNEAQ (reference sequence). The CDR3 DNA reads TGTGCCAGCAGCCTCCATGGGACTAGCGGAAAAGAGACCCAGTACTTC. It codes for CASSLHGTSGKETQYF.

The chain employs TRBV6-2 or TRBV6-3 and TRBJ2-3; maybe TRBD2 (6 bases). The germline gives CDR1 MNHEY, CDR2 SVGEGT. The CDR3 runs 16 residues. The V gene lost 7 bases and the J gene lost 2 bases, with 19 bases spanning the gap. CDR3 in amino acids: CASTPVGRGTTDTQYF. The CDR3, as DNA: TGTGCCAGCACTCCCGTAGGGCGGGGCACCACAGATACGCAGTATTTT.

There are a few counts of this clonotype. The chain combines TRBV29-1 with TRBJ2-3; the match to TRBD2 covers 11 bases. After removal of 5 bases from V and 0 bases from J, the junction contained 10 bases not matched to a gene. There are 17 residues in the CDR3. The germline gives CDR1 SQVTM, CDR2 ANQGSEA. The CDR3 DNA is TGCAGCGTTAAGAGACTAGCGGGGCCGTCTAGCACAGATACGCAGTATTTT. Translated, it gives CSVKRLAGPSSTDTQYF.

This clonotype was seen more than once but under ten times. The J gene is TRBJ2-5, the V gene TRBV2, with 9 bases lining up with TRBD2. J lost 5 bases, V lost 4 bases, and 5 bases had no gene match. The CDR3 length is 14 residues. CDR1 is SNHLY and CDR2 is FYNNEI in the germline V gene. This CDR3 is CASSGGGAVETQYF. CDR3 DNA sequence: TGTGCCAGCAGTGGCGGGGGGGCCGTTGAGACCCAGTACTTC. The whole variable domain, remainder taken from reference TRBV2 and TRBJ2-5, is EPEVTQTPSHQVTQMGQEVILRCVPISNHLYFYWYRQILGQKVEFLVSFYNNEISEKSEIFDDQFSVERPDGSNFTLKIRSTKLEDSAMYFCASSGGGAVETQYFGPGTRLLVL.